Presented here are 7 T cell receptor beta chains from one specimen sequenced in a study of T cell responses to AZD1222 COVID-19 vaccine. Sequencing used immunoSEQ multiplex PCR; TCRdb keeps in-frame clones, though not all of them. The data hold around 110,000 clones, with roughly 85% observed a single time. Sequencing was performed on peripheral blood, taken on day 0 of MenACWY control vaccination. These receptors were collected from an adult in good health.

V and J are TRBV14 and TRBJ2-3; unclear D gene. This CDR3 has 12 residues. Per germline, CDR1 SGHDN and CDR2 FVKESK. Trimming left V 0 bases short and J 5 bases short, with 3 bases between. The CDR3 reads CASSQDVDTQYF. The CDR3, as DNA: TGTGCCAGCAGCCAAGATGTAGATACGCAGTATTTT. The full variable domain, completed using reference TRBV14 and TRBJ2-3, is EAGVTQFPSHSVIEKGQTVTLRCDPISGHDNLYWYRRVMGKEIKFLLHFVKESKQDESGMPNNRFLAERTGGTYSTLKVQPAELEDSGVYFCASSQDVDTQYFGPGTRLTVL.

This clone has a handful of counts. The J gene is TRBJ1-2, the V gene TRBV7-9; D unclear. This CDR3 region has 12 residues. Looked up from germline, CDR1 is SEHNR and CDR2 is FQNEAQ (reference sequence). Trimming took 4 bases from V and 4 from J, leaving 7 bases between them. CDR3 amino acids: CASSWSFYGYTF. The CDR3 DNA reads TGTGCCAGCAGCTGGTCCTTCTATGGCTACACCTTC.

The rearrangement uses TRBV7-3 and TRBJ1-2; D possibly corresponds to TRBD1 (6 bases). Trimming shortened V by 0 bases and J by 8 bases, and 16 bases separated the two germline ends. Germline CDR1 is SGHTA and CDR2 is FQGTGA. CDR3 length: 15 amino acids. In DNA form, the CDR3 reads TGTGCCAGCAGCTTAACGCGCACAGGGCAGGGAGGCTACACCTTC. Protein: CASSLTRTGQGGYTF.

This clone was picked up a small number of times. V and J are TRBV4-2 and TRBJ2-7; perhaps TRBD2 as D (6 bases). V dropped 3 bases and J dropped 4 bases, with 16 bases sitting between them. CDR3 size: 15 residues. In germline, CDR1 is LGHNA, CDR2 YNFKEQ. CDR3 protein: CASSHQSGEGYEQYF. As DNA, the CDR3 is TGTGCCAGCAGCCACCAATCGGGGGAAGGGTACGAGCAGTACTTC.

The chain has TRBV19 and TRBJ2-1; 7 nucleotides align to TRBD2. After removal of 3 bases from V and 2 bases from J, the junction contained 7 bases not matched to a gene. The CDR3 contains 16 residues. Looked up from germline, CDR1 is LNHDA and CDR2 is SQIVND (reference sequence). The CDR3: CASSMGSGLAYNEQFF. The CDR3 nucleotides are TGTGCCAGTAGTATGGGTAGCGGGCTTGCCTACAATGAGCAGTTCTTC. Full variable domain (missing parts from reference TRBV19 and TRBJ2-1): DGGITQSPKYLFRKEGQNVTLSCEQNLNHDAMYWYRQDPGQGLRLIYYSQIVNDFQKGDIAEGYSVSREKKESFPLTVTSAQKNPTAFYLCASSMGSGLAYNEQFFGPGTRLTVL.

V is TRBV19 and J is TRBJ2-1; D not resolved. The CDR3 runs to 16 residues. Per germline, CDR1 LNHDA and CDR2 SQIVND (reference sequence). Trimming shortened V by 0 bases and J by 4 bases, and 13 bases separated the two germline ends. This CDR3 reads CASSIDFAVPYNEQFF. CDR3 DNA: TGTGCCAGTAGTATAGATTTTGCGGTACCTTACAATGAGCAGTTCTTC. The whole variable domain, remainder taken from reference TRBV19 and TRBJ2-1, is DGGITQSPKYLFRKEGQNVTLSCEQNLNHDAMYWYRQDPGQGLRLIYYSQIVNDFQKGDIAEGYSVSREKKESFPLTVTSAQKNPTAFYLCASSIDFAVPYNEQFFGPGTRLTVL.

The chain links TRBV9 to TRBJ2-2, with 8 bases identical to TRBD1. Losses at the gene ends were 3 bases for V and 7 bases for J; bases not matched to a gene: 14. Germline CDR1 is SGDLS and CDR2 is YYNGEE. The CDR3 is 17 residues long. CDR3 coding DNA: TGTGCCAGCAGCGGCTCCGGGACAGGTGTTTTGGACGGGGAGCTGTTTTTT. Amino acids: CASSGSGTGVLDGELFF.